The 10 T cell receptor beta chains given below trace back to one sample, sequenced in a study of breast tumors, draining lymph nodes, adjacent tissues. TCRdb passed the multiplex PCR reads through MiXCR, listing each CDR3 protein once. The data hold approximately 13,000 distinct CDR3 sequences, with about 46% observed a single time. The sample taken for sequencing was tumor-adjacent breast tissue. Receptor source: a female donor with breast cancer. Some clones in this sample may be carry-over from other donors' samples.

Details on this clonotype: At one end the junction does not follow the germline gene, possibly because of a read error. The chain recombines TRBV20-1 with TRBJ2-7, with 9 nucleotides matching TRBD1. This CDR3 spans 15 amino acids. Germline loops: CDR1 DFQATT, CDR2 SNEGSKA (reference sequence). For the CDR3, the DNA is TGCAGTGCTAGAGAGGGGACAGGGACCCGTGACGAGCAGTCCTTC. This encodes CSAREGTGTRDEQSF.

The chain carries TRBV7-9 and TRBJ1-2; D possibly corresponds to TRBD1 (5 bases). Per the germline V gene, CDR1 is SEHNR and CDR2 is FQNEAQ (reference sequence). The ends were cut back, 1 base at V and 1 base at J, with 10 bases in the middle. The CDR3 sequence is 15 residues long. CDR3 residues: CASSLDGGGNYGYTF. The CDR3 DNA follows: TGTGCCAGCAGCTTAGACGGGGGAGGTAACTATGGCTACACCTTC.

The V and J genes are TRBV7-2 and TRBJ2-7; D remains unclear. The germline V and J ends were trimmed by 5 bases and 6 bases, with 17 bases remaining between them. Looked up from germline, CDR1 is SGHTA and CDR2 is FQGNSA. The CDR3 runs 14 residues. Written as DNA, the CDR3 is TGTGCCAGCAGCATCCGACGTATGGGGATCGAGCAGTACTTC. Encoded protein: CASSIRRMGIEQYF.

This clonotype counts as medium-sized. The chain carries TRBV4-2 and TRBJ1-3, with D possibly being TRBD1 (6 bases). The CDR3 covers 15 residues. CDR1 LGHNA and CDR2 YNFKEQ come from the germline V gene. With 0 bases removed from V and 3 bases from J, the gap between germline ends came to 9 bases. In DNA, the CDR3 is TGTGCCAGCAGCCAAGAGGAGACAGGTGGAAACACCATATATTTT. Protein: CASSQEETGGNTIYF.

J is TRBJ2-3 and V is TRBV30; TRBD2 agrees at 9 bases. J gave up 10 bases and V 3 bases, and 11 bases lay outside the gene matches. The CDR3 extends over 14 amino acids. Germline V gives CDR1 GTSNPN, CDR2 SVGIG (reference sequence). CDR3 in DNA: TGTGCCTGGAGCAGGAGTAGCGGGGGTCTCCCGCAGTATTTT. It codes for CAWSRSSGGLPQYF. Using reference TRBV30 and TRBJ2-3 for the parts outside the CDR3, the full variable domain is SQTIHQWPATLVQPVGSPLSLECTVEGTSNPNLYWYRQAAGRGLQLLFYSVGIGQISSEVPQNLSASRPQDRQFILSSKKLLLSDSGFYLCAWSRSSGGLPQYFGPGTRLTVL.

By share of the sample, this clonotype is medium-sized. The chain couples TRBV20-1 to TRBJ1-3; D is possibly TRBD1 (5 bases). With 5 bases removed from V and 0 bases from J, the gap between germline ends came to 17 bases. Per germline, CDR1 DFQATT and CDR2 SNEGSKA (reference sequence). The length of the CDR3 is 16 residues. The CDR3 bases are TGCAGTGCTCACAGTTGGGACGGCAGCTCTGGAAACACCATATATTTT. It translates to CSAHSWDGSSGNTIYF.

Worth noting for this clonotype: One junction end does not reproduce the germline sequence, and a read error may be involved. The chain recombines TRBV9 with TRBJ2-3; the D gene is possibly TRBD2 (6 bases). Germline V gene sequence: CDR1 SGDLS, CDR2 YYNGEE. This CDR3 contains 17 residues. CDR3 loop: CASSVLGGVPSTDTQYF. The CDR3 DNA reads TGTGCCAGCAGCGTCCTAGGCGGGGTCCCTAGCACGGATACGCAGTATTTT.

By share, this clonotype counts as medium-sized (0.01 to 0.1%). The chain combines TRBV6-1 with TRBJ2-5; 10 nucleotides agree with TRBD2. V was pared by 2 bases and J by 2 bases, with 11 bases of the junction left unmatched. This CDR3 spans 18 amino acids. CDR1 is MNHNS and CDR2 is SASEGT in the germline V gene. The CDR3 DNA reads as TGTGCCAGCAGTGAATATGGGGCTAGCGGGAGCGCGCAAGAGACCCAGTACTTC. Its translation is CASSEYGASGSAQETQYF.

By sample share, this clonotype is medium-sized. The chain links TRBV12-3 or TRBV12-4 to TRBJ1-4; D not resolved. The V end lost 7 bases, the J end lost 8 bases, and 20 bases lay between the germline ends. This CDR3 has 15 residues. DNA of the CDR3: TGTGCCAGCATCTTCCGGAACACTAAAGGGGAAAAACTGTTTTTT. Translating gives CASIFRNTKGEKLFF.

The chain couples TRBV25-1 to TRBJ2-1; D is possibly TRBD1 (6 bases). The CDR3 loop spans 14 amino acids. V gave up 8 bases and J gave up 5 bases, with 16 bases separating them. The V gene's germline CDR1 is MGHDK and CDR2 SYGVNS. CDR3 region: CASGSGVANNEQFF. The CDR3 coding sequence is TGTGCCAGCGGCTCAGGGGTGGCGAACAATGAGCAGTTCTTC. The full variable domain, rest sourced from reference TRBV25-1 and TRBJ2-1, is EADIYQTPRYLVIGTGKKITLECSQTMGHDKMYWYQQDPGMELHLIHYSYGVNSTEKGDLSSESTVSRIRTEHFPLTLESARPSHTSQYLCASGSGVANNEQFFGPGTRLTVL.